These 15 T cell receptor beta chains originate from one sample sequenced in a study of T cells in women clearing cervical HPV infection. The protocol was immunoSEQ multiplex PCR, while the TCRdb copy is restricted to in-frame clones and leaves out a portion. Its listing shows 30,000 to 35,000 clones. Material: blood buffy coat. These TCRs come from a woman aged 18 to 75 with a cervical HPV16 infection that either progressed to CIN3+ or cleared (not recorded which).

Of note for this clone: From the germline J gene comes the end of the CDR3, since the read stops 3 residues before it. The genes are TRBV5-1 and TRBJ2-5, with D perhaps TRBD1 (7 bases). Germline V gene lookup returns CDR1 SGHRS and CDR2 YFSETQ. The CDR3 sequence is 15 residues long. With 6 bases removed from V and 0 bases from J, the gap between germline ends came to 15 bases. The DNA read from the CDR3 is TGCGCCAGCAACCCCAGGGGGGACAACCAAGAGACC. This encodes CASNPRGDNQET. The entire CDR3 sequence reads CASNPRGDNQETQYF.

As to this clone: Read coverage stops 3 residues before the CDR3 terminus; the germline J gene supplies the remainder. The chain carries TRBV6-2 or TRBV6-3 and TRBJ2-5; TRBD2 aligns across 8 bases. The V and J ends lost 5 bases and 5 bases, in that order; junction bases with no gene match: 10. CDR3 length: 15 residues. Germline V gene data show CDR1 as MNHEY and CDR2 as SVGEGT. The CDR3 DNA, read in part, is TGTGCCAGCAGTGCCCCGGGACTAGAAATCGAGACC. Translated: CASSAPGLEIET. The complete CDR3 reads CASSAPGLEIETQYF.

Concerning this clone itself: With the read ending 3 residues before the CDR3 end, the germline J gene is used to fill in that end. The gene calls are TRBV5-5 and TRBJ2-7; 8 bases map to TRBD1. Germline V lookup: CDR1 SGHKS, CDR2 YYEKEE (reference sequence). The CDR3 extends over 12 amino acids. The J segment lost 6 bases and the V segment lost 2 bases, leaving 1 base of the junction unmatched. The CDR3 sequence is CASSLGQGEQYF. CDR3 DNA, as far as it was read: TGTGCCAGCAGCTTAGGACAGGGCGAG.

As to this clone: The read falls 3 residues short of the CDR3 end, and the missing part is taken from the germline J gene. V is TRBV7-9 and J is TRBJ2-2; maybe TRBD2 (5 bases). V dropped 5 bases and J dropped 1 base, with 8 bases sitting between them. CDR3 size: 14 residues. Germline V gene sequence: CDR1 SEHNR, CDR2 FQNEAQ (reference sequence). CDR3 protein: CASSLSGNTGELFF. The sequenced part of the CDR3 DNA is TGTGCCAGCAGCCTAAGCGGGAACACCGGGGAG.

A remark on this clone: Read sequence stops 3 residues before the CDR3 end, and the germline J gene provides the missing end. This chain connects TRBV6-1 to TRBJ2-1, with 10 nucleotides matching TRBD2. The length of the CDR3 is 16 residues. Trimming at V came to 4 bases and at J to 0 bases, leaving 3 bases not matched to a gene. The germline CDR1 and CDR2 sequences are MNHNS and SASEGT. This chain's CDR3 is CASSARLAGSYNEQFF. The sequenced CDR3 bases are TGTGCCAGCAGTGCCCGACTAGCGGGCTCCTACAATGAG.

For this clone: Read data end 3 residues before the CDR3 end; the end is taken from the germline J gene. The rearrangement links TRBV6-2 or TRBV6-3 to TRBJ1-5; a possible D gene is TRBD1 (6 bases). The CDR3 contains 15 residues. V was cut by 4 bases and J by 6 bases, with 16 bases left in between. Germline V gene sequence: CDR1 MNHEY, CDR2 SVGEGT. Here the CDR3 reads CASSSAGQGFQPQHF. Incomplete CDR3 DNA: TGTGCCAGCAGTTCGGCCGGGCAGGGGTTTCAGCCC.

A remark on this clone: The read ends 3 residues shy of where the CDR3 ends; the end is completed using the germline J gene. The gene calls are TRBV10-1 and TRBJ2-3; D is unclear. V was pared by 7 bases and J by 6 bases, with 5 bases between. CDR1 and CDR2 from the germline V gene are WNHNN and SYGVQD (reference sequence). The CDR3 spans 10 residues. This CDR3 is CASTFDTQYF. The CDR3 bases that were read are TGCGCCAGCACCTTTGATACG.

As for this clone: Coverage ceases 3 residues before the CDR3 finishes, and the germline J gene fills in the end. The chain carries TRBV20-1 and TRBJ2-5; 9 nucleotides match TRBD2. CDR3 length: 21 residues. V was clipped by 3 bases and J by 2 bases; unmatched bases: 25. Germline CDR1 and CDR2: DFQATT and SNEGSKA (reference sequence). Partial CDR3 DNA: TGCAGTGCTAGGCCTGCTAGAGACATGGGTGGGCTAGCGGGGCCACAAGAGACC. It codes for CSARPARDMGGLAGPQET. In full, the CDR3 is CSARPARDMGGLAGPQETQYF.

About this clone: The read is 3 residues too short to cover the CDR3 end, so that end is filled in from the germline J gene. The chain uses TRBV18 and TRBJ2-7; possibly TRBD1 for D (6 bases). The V gene's germline CDR1 is KGHSH and CDR2 LQKENI. Trimming pared 0 bases from V and 0 bases from J, leaving 9 bases between. The CDR3 extends over 15 amino acids. CDR3 DNA (partial): TGTGCCAGCTCACCACCCGGGGACATCTCCTACGAG. This gives the protein CASSPPGDISYE. The whole CDR3 sequence reads CASSPPGDISYEQYF.

CDR3: CASSFVAGGGNEQFF. The part of the CDR3 DNA that was read is TGCGCCAGCAGCTTTGTTGCGGGAGGGGGCAATGAG. The V call is TRBV5-1, the J call TRBJ2-1, with 9 bases aligning to TRBD2. Sequencing ends 3 residues short of the CDR3 end; the germline J gene provides the rest. Germline values: CDR1 SGHRS, CDR2 YFSETQ. The CDR3 is 15 amino acids. After removal of 2 bases from V and 6 bases from J, the junction contained 6 bases not matched to a gene.

With regard to this clone: The sequence runs out 3 residues before the end of the CDR3; the remainder is reconstructed from the germline J gene. The chain combines TRBV4-2 with TRBJ2-7; 12 bases agree with TRBD2. V lost 1 base to trimming and J lost 3 bases; unmatched junction nucleotides: 7. Germline CDR1 LGHNA, CDR2 YNFKEQ. The CDR3 spans 17 residues. CDR3 bases read: TGTGCCAGCAGCCAAGCCTCTACTAGCGGGGGGCGCTACGAG. Residues: CASSQASTSGGRYE. The full CDR3 protein is CASSQASTSGGRYEQYF.

With respect to this clone: The read falls 3 residues short of the CDR3 end, and the missing part is taken from the germline J gene. The V call is TRBV20-1, the J call TRBJ2-2; maybe TRBD2 (6 bases). CDR3 length: 17 residues. Germline V gene sequence: CDR1 DFQATT, CDR2 SNEGSKA (reference sequence). CDR3 sequence reads: CSAARGGALSGANVLFF. The DNA read from the CDR3 is TGCAGTGCTGCACGCGGAGGGGCCCTCTCTGGGGCCAACGTG.

Regarding this clone: The read ends 3 residues early relative to the CDR3; the germline J gene fills the gap. The rearrangement links TRBV11-2 to TRBJ2-7; D is unclear. V was cut by 2 bases and J by 3 bases, with 8 bases left in between. The CDR3 contains 13 residues. Germline V lookup: CDR1 SGHAT, CDR2 FQNNGV. The DNA read from the CDR3 is TGTGCCAGCAGCTTATCCGGCGGCTACGAG. Its protein is CASSLSGGYE. The CDR3 in its entirety is CASSLSGGYEQYF.

Concerning this clone itself: The CDR3 end is not reached by the read, which stops 3 residues before it; the germline J gene fills it in. The chain carries TRBV5-4 and TRBJ2-5, with no clear D. Between the trimmed V and J ends, which lost 0 bases and 4 bases, there was a span of 7 bases. The germline gives CDR1 SGHNT, CDR2 YYREEE (reference sequence). The CDR3 is 13 residues long. CDR3 DNA, as far as it was read: TGTGCCAGCAGCTTGGAGAGGTCAGAGACC. This translates into CASSLERSET. The full CDR3 protein reads CASSLERSETQYF.

Note on this clone: The read finishes 3 residues shy of the CDR3 end, and the germline J gene is used to complete it. The V gene is TRBV18, the J gene TRBJ2-5, with TRBD1 matching 7 bases. V gave up 5 bases and J gave up 5 bases; unmatched junction bases: 8. Looked up from germline, CDR1 is KGHSH and CDR2 is LQKENI. This CDR3 contains 14 residues. Partial CDR3 DNA: TGTGCCAGCTCATTAACCGGGACAGCGGAGACC. It yields the protein CASSLTGTAET. The full CDR3 protein reads CASSLTGTAETQYF.